This entry lists 16 T cell receptor beta chains sequenced from one sample in a study of T cells after yellow fever vaccination. TCRdb independently ran MiXCR on the 5' RACE reads; one entry per CDR3 protein. The sample consists of about 120,000 distinct CDR3 sequences, more than 7.5% of them appearing once. Sample: CD8+ T cells sorted from PBMCs, taken on the day of the yellow fever booster vaccination. These receptors were taken from a man younger than 35 who received the YFV17D yellow fever vaccine.

This clonotype was found a few times. The V call is TRBV13, the J call TRBJ2-7, with D perhaps TRBD1 (6 bases). The ends were cut back, 6 bases at V and 2 bases at J, with 17 bases in the middle. Per the germline V gene, CDR1 is PRHDT and CDR2 is FYEKMQ (reference sequence). This CDR3 is 15 amino acids long. The CDR3 here is CASSSRGEGAYEQYF. DNA of the CDR3: TGTGCCAGCAGTTCCCGGGGCGAGGGGGCCTACGAGCAGTACTTC.

The chain is built from TRBV4-3 and TRBJ2-5; no clear D. The CDR3 sequence is 14 residues long. The ends were cut back, 4 bases at V and 5 bases at J, with 14 bases in the middle. The germline CDR1 and CDR2 sequences are LGHNA and YSLEER. The CDR3 region has the DNA TGCGCCAGCAGCCTAGAGCGCTTTCCGGAGACCCAGTACTTC. This codes for CASSLERFPETQYF.

This clonotype occurred a few times. J is TRBJ2-3 and V is TRBV7-8, with TRBD1 matching over 7 bases. Trimming took 6 bases from V and 4 from J; bases not matched to a gene: 10. Germline values: CDR1 SGHVS, CDR2 FQNEAQ. CDR3 length: 15 residues. CDR3 region: CASSSRGLAPDTQYF. In DNA, the CDR3 is TGTGCCAGCAGTTCTAGGGGGCTAGCCCCAGATACGCAGTATTTT.

The chain links TRBV5-1 to TRBJ2-3, with D uncertain. The CDR3 consists of 16 residues. Deletions cut 4 bases from V and 0 bases from J, with 15 bases between. CDR1 is SGHRS, CDR2 YFSETQ, per germline. Here the CDR3 reads CASSQIRPQSTDTQYF. CDR3 bases: TGCGCCAGCAGCCAAATCCGCCCGCAGAGCACAGATACGCAGTATTTT.

This sequence joins TRBV6-2 or TRBV6-3 and TRBJ1-1; D ambiguous. The V and J ends lost 0 bases and 2 bases respectively, with 7 bases between them. CDR1 MNHEY and CDR2 SVGEGT come from the germline V gene. The CDR3 loop spans 14 amino acids. CDR3 in amino acids: CASSYSRVNTEAFF. CDR3 nucleotide sequence: TGTGCCAGCAGTTACTCAAGGGTTAACACTGAAGCTTTCTTT.

The V and J genes are TRBV5-8 and TRBJ1-5; 8 positions agree with TRBD1. The CDR3 has 15 residues. Germline CDR1 reads SGHTS; CDR2 reads YDEGEE. V shed 3 bases and J 0 bases; nucleotides not matched to a gene: 2. CDR3 amino acids: CASSWTGSSNQPQHF. The CDR3 DNA is TGTGCCAGCAGCTGGACAGGGAGTAGCAATCAGCCCCAGCATTTT.

This chain uses TRBV24-1 with TRBJ2-5; D call uncertain. The germline V and J ends were trimmed by 3 bases and 5 bases, with 3 bases remaining between them. Germline CDR1 and CDR2: KGHDR and SFDVKD. CDR3 length: 11 amino acids. The CDR3 loop reads CATSDMETQYF. In nucleotides, the CDR3 is TGTGCCACCAGTGATATGGAGACCCAGTACTTC.

The gene calls are TRBV9 and TRBJ1-1; possibly TRBD1 for D (5 bases). The CDR3 covers 13 residues. Trimming removed 4 bases at V and 7 bases at J, with 14 bases between. Germline V gene sequence: CDR1 SGDLS, CDR2 YYNGEE. The CDR3 reads CASSLGTANEAFF. The CDR3 DNA is TGTGCCAGCAGCCTCGGGACGGCAAATGAAGCTTTCTTT. Looking up the rest from reference TRBV9 and TRBJ1-1 gives the full variable domain: DSGVTQTPKHLITATGQRVTLRCSPRSGDLSVYWYQQSLDQGLQFLIQYYNGEERAKGNILERFSAQQFPDLHSELNLSSLELGDSALYFCASSLGTANEAFFGQGTRLTVV.

V usage is TRBV4-3 and J usage is TRBJ1-1; TRBD1 matches 7 bases. The J segment lost 0 bases and the V segment lost 4 bases, leaving 5 bases of the junction unmatched. Germline V gene data show CDR1 as LGHNA and CDR2 as YSLEER. The CDR3 spans 15 residues. The CDR3 here is CASSPWTGMNTEAFF. DNA for the CDR3: TGCGCCAGCAGCCCTTGGACAGGAATGAACACTGAAGCTTTCTTT.

The chain joins TRBV30 to TRBJ2-1, with TRBD2 matching over 12 bases. V was clipped by 5 bases and J by 15 bases; unmatched bases: 11. Germline values: CDR1 GTSNPN, CDR2 SVGIG (reference sequence). CDR3 length: 13 amino acids. The CDR3 here is CAWAGTSGSGLFF. CDR3 bases: TGTGCCTGGGCCGGGACTAGCGGGTCCGGTCTGTTCTTC.

This clonotype was detected a few times. The chain is built from TRBV9 and TRBJ2-3; possibly TRBD2 for D (7 bases). The CDR3 is made up of 16 amino acids. Trimming pared 2 bases from V and 5 bases from J, leaving 18 bases between. Per germline, CDR1 SGDLS and CDR2 YYNGEE. CDR3 DNA: TGTGCCAGCAGCGTCTATGGCGGGGGCGGGGGAGATACGCAGTATTTT. This encodes CASSVYGGGGGDTQYF. The entire variable domain, with the rest obtained from reference TRBV9 and TRBJ2-3, is as follows: DSGVTQTPKHLITATGQRVTLRCSPRSGDLSVYWYQQSLDQGLQFLIQYYNGEERAKGNILERFSAQQFPDLHSELNLSSLELGDSALYFCASSVYGGGGGDTQYFGPGTRLTVL.

This clonotype was counted a few times. This rearrangement joins TRBV11-2 to TRBJ1-1, with unresolved D. V was shortened by 1 base and J by 3 bases, with 9 bases between the two germline ends. CDR1 and CDR2 from the germline V gene are SGHAT and FQNNGV. This CDR3 is built from 14 residues. CDR3 amino acids: CASSLVAGDTEAFF. CDR3 sequence (DNA): TGTGCCAGCAGCTTAGTGGCGGGAGACACTGAAGCTTTCTTT.

This clonotype occurred a few times. The chain combines TRBV4-3 with TRBJ1-2; a weak D match, TRBD1 (6 bases). The CDR3 extends over 14 amino acids. V was shortened by 5 bases and J by 7 bases, with 17 bases between the two germline ends. In germline, CDR1 is LGHNA, CDR2 YSLEER. Here the CDR3 DNA reads TGCGCCAGCAGCAATCCAGGGGTGTCAGTTGGCTACACCTTC. It translates to CASSNPGVSVGYTF.

The chain joins TRBV7-9 to TRBJ2-1, with no clear D. V lost 1 base and J lost 2, with 15 bases in between. The CDR3 contains 17 residues. From germline, CDR1 is SEHNR and CDR2 FQNEAQ (reference sequence). The CDR3 loop is CASSLGTWTDPYNEQFF. In DNA, the CDR3 is TGTGCCAGCAGCTTAGGGACGTGGACCGACCCCTACAATGAGCAGTTCTTC.

The rearrangement joins TRBV19 to TRBJ1-1; unclear D gene. CDR1 is LNHDA and CDR2 is SQIVND in the germline V gene (reference sequence). This CDR3 is 14 amino acids long. V was shortened by 5 bases and J by 2 bases, with 12 bases between the two germline ends. The chain's CDR3 is CASSPLALNTEAFF. CDR3 DNA sequence: TGTGCCAGTAGTCCCTTGGCCCTAAACACTGAAGCTTTCTTT.

This clonotype was seen more than once but under ten times. The chain has TRBV4-1 and TRBJ2-2; 8 nucleotides align to TRBD2. CDR1 and CDR2 (germline): MGHRA, YSYEKL. The CDR3 length is 16 residues. V shed 0 bases, J shed 9 bases, and the junction held 9 bases outside the gene matches. The CDR3 reads CASSQDTGLAYRELFF. DNA for the CDR3: TGCGCCAGCAGCCAAGACACAGGACTAGCATATCGGGAGCTGTTTTTT.